This T cell receptor (beta chain) derives from a study of T cells in Graves' hyperthyroidism and ophthalmopathy. Study-level information: Peripheral blood was drawn at first diagnosis, prior to all treatment. Regarding the study as a whole: Most thyroid clonotypes that were expanded above 0.001 also turned up in blood.

Germline lookup yields CDR1 SEHNR and CDR2 FQNEAQ (reference sequence). This CDR3 spans 13 amino acids. The trim removed 4 bases at V and 8 bases at J, leaving 6 bases unmatched. TCR beta CDR3 region amplification was performed from RNA transcripts. HTBI primers drove first-round RT-PCR of the TCR CDR3. Using its own MiXCR run on the multiplex PCR reads, TCRdb lists one record per CDR3 protein. The sample yields 85,000 to 110,000 distinct CDR3 sequences, 47% seen once. Newly diagnosed hyperthyroidism patients aged 18 to 65 years had disease lasting under 2 months. Uncontrolled infection, other autoimmune disease, pregnancy or lactation led to exclusion. On this clonotype itself: Antigen unknown.

The sequencing sample was made of blood. The rearrangement joins TRBV7-9 to TRBJ1-2; TRBD1 matches at 8 bases. The origin of this receptor is a man aged 40-50 years with Graves' hyperthyroidism. CDR3 protein: CASSSADRDGYTF. For the CDR3, the DNA is TGTGCCAGCAGCTCCGCGGACAGGGACGGCTACACCTTC.